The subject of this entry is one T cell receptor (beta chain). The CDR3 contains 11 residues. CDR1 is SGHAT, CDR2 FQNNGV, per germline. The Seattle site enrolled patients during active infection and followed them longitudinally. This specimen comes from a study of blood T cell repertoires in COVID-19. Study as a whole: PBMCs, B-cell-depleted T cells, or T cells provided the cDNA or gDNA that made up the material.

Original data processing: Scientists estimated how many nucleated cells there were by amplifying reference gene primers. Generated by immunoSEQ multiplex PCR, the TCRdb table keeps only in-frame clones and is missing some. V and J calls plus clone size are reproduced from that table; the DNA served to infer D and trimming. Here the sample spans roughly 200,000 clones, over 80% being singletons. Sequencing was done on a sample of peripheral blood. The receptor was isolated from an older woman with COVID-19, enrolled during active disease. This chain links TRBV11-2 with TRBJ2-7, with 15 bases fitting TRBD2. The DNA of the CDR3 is TGTGCCAGCAGCGGGGGACTAGCGGGGGGCGTC. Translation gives CASSGGLAGGV.